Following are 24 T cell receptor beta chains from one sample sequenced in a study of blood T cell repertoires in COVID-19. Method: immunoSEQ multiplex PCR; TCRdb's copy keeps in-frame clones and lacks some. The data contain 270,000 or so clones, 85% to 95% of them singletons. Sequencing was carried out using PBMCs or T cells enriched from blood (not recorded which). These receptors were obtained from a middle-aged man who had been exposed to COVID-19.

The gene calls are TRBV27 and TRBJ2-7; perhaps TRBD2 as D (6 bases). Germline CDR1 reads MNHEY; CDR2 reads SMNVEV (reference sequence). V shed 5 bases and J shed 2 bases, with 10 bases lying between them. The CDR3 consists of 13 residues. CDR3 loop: CASSGGLTYEQYF. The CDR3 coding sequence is TGTGCCAGCAGTGGGGGGTTGACCTACGAGCAGTACTTC.

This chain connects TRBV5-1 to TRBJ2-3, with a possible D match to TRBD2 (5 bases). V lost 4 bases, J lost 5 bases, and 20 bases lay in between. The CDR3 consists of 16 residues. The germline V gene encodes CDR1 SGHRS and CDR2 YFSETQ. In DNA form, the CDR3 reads TGCGCCAGCAGCCTAGCCTTGGCCAGTCATCGAGATACGCAGTATTTT. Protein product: CASSLALASHRDTQYF.

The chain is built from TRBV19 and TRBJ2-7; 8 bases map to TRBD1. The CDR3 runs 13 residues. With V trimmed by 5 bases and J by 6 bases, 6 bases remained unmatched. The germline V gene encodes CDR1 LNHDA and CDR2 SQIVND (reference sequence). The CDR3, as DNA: TGTGCCAGTAGTTTAGGACAGGGTGTCGAGCAGTACTTC. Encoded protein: CASSLGQGVEQYF.

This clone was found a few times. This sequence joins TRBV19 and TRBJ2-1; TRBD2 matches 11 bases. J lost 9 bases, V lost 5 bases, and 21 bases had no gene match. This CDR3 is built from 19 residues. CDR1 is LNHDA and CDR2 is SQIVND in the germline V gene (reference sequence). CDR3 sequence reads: CASSPKLGAVAGGLGEQFF. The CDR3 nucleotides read TGTGCCAGTAGTCCCAAATTGGGGGCGGTAGCGGGAGGGCTTGGTGAGCAGTTCTTC.

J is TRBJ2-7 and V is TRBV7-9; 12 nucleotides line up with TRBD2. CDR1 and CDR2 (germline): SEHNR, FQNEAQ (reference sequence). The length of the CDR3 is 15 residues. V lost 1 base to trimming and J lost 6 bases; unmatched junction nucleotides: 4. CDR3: CASSLELAGGVEQYF. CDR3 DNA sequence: TGTGCCAGCAGCTTAGAACTAGCGGGAGGTGTCGAGCAGTACTTC. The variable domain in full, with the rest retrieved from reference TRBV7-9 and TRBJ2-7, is DTGVSQNPRHKITKRGQNVTFRCDPISEHNRLYWYRQTLGQGPEFLTYFQNEAQLEKSRLLSDRFSAERPKGSFSTLEIQRTEQGDSAMYLCASSLELAGGVEQYFGPGTRLTVT.

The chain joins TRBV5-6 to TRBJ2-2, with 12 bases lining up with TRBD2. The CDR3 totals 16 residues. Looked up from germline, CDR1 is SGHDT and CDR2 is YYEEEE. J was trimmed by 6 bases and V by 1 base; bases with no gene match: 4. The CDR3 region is CASSLMTSGSAGELFF. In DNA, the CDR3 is TGTGCCAGCAGCTTGATGACTAGCGGGAGCGCCGGGGAGCTGTTTTTT.

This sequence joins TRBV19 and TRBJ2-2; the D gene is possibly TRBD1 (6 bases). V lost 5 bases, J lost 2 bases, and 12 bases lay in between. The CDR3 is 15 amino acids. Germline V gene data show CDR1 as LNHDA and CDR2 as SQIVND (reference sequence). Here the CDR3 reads CASSWTDINTGELFF. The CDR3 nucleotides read TGTGCCAGTAGTTGGACAGATATCAACACCGGGGAGCTGTTTTTT. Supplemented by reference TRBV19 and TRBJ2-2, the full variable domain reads DGGITQSPKYLFRKEGQNVTLSCEQNLNHDAMYWYRQDPGQGLRLIYYSQIVNDFQKGDIAEGYSVSREKKESFPLTVTSAQKNPTAFYLCASSWTDINTGELFFGEGSRLTVL.

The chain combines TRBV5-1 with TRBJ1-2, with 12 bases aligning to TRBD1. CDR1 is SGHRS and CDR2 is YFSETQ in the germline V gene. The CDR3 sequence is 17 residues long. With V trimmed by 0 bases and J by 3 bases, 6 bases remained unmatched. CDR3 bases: TGCGCCAGCAGCTTGGCCTACGGGACAGGGGGCGACTATGGCTACACCTTC. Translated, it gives CASSLAYGTGGDYGYTF.

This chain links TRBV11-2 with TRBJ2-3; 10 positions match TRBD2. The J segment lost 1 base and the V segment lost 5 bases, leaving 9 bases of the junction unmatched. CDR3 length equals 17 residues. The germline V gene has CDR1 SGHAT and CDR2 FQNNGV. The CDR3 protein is CASSPRPLAGRTDTQYF. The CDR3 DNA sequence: TGTGCCAGCAGCCCCCGACCACTAGCGGGGCGCACAGATACGCAGTATTTT.

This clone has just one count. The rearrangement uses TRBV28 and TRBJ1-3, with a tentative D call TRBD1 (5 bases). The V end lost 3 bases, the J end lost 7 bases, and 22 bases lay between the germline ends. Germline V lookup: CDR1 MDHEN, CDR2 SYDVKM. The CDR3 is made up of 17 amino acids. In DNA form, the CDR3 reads TGTGCCAGCAGTTTTTGGGGGGGAGGGAGAGGAGGGAACACCATATATTTT. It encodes CASSFWGGGRGGNTIYF.

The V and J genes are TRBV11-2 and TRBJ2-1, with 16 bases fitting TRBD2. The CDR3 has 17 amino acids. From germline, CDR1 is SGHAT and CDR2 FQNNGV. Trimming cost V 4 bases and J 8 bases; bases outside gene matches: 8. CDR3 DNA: TGTGCCAGCAGCTACGGGACTAGCGGGAGGGCCGTCGATGAGCAGTTCTTC. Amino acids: CASSYGTSGRAVDEQFF.

The DNA for the CDR3 is TGCGCCAGCAGCTCAGGGGAGGGGCGGACTGAAGCTTTCTTT. It yields the protein CASSSGEGRTEAFF. J is TRBJ1-1 and V is TRBV5-1, with D perhaps TRBD1 (6 bases). Between the trimmed V and J ends, which lost 3 bases and 5 bases, there was a span of 14 bases. Per germline, CDR1 SGHRS and CDR2 YFSETQ. The CDR3 runs 14 residues.

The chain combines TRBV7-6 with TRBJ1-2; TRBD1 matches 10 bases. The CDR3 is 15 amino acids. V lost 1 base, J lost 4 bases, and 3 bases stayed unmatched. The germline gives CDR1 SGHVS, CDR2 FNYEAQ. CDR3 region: CASSLETGGGYGYTF. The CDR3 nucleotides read TGTGCCAGCAGCTTAGAGACAGGGGGCGGCTATGGCTACACCTTC. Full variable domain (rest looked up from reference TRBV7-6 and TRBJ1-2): GAGVSQSPRYKVTKRGQDVALRCDPISGHVSLYWYRQALGQGPEFLTYFNYEAQQDKSGLPNDRFSAERPEGSISTLTIQRTEQRDSAMYRCASSLETGGGYGYTFGSGTRLTVV.

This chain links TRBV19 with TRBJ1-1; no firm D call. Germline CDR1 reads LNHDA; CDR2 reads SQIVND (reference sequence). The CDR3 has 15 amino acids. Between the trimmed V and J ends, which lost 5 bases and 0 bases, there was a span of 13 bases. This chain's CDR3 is CASSYSSNLNTEAFF. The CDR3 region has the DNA TGTGCCAGTAGTTACTCGTCAAACCTGAACACTGAAGCTTTCTTT.

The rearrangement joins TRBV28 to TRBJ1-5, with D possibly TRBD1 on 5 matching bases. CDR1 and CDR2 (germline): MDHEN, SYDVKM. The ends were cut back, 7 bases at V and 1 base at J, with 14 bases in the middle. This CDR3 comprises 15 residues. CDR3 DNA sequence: TGTGCCAGCAAGGGGTCGGTTGGGAGCAATCAGCCCCAGCATTTT. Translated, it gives CASKGSVGSNQPQHF. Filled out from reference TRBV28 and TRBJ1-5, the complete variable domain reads DVKVTQSSRYLVKRTGEKVFLECVQDMDHENMFWYRQDPGLGLRLIYFSYDVKMKEKGDIPEGYSVSREKKERFSLILESASTNQTSMYLCASKGSVGSNQPQHFGDGTRLSIL.

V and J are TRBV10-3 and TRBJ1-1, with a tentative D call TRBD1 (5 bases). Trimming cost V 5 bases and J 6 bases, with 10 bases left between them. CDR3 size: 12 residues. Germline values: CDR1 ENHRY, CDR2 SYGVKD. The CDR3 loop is CAISQGLAEAFF. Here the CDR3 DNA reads TGTGCCATCAGTCAGGGTTTAGCTGAAGCTTTCTTT.

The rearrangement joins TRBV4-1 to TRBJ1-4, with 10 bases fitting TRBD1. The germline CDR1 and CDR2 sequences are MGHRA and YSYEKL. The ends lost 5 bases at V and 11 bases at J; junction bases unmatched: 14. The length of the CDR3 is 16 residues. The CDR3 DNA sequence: TGCGCCAGCAGCAGAGGACACCGGGACAGGGGTGAGAAACTGTTTTTT. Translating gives CASSRGHRDRGEKLFF.

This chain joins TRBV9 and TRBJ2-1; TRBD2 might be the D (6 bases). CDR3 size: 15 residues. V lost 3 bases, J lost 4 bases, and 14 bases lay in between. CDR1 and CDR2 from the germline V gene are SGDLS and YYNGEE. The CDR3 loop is CASSGEGLVYNEQFF. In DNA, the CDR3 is TGTGCCAGCAGCGGAGAGGGACTCGTGTACAATGAGCAGTTCTTC.

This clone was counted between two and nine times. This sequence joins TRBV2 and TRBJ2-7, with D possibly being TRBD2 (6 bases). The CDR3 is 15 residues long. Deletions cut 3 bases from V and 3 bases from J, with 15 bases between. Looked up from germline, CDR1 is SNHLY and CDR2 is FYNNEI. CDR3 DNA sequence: TGTGCCAGCAGTGATGGTAGCGGCTATTACTACGAGCAGTACTTC. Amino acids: CASSDGSGYYYEQYF.

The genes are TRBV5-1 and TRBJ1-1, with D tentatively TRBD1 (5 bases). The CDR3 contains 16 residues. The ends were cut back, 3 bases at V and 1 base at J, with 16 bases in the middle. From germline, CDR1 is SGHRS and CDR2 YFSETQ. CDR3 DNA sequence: TGCGCCAGCAGCTCACAGCCGGGGGGTGGGAACACTGAAGCTTTCTTT. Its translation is CASSSQPGGGNTEAFF.

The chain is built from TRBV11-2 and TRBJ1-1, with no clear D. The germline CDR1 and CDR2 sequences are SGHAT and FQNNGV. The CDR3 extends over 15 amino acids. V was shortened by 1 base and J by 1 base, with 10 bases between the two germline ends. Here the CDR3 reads CASSLAWSQNTEAFF. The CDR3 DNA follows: TGTGCCAGCAGCTTAGCTTGGAGCCAGAACACTGAAGCTTTCTTT. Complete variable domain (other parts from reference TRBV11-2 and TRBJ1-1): EAGVAQSPRYKIIEKRQSVAFWCNPISGHATLYWYQQILGQGPKLLIQFQNNGVVDDSQLPKDRFSAERLKGVDSTLKIQPAKLEDSAVYLCASSLAWSQNTEAFFGQGTRLTVV.

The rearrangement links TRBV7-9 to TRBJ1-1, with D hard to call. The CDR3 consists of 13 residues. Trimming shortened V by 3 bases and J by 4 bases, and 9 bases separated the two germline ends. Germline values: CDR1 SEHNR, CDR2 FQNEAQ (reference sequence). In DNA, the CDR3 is TGTGCCAGCAGCTTTGCACTTAGCACTGAAGCTTTCTTT. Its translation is CASSFALSTEAFF.

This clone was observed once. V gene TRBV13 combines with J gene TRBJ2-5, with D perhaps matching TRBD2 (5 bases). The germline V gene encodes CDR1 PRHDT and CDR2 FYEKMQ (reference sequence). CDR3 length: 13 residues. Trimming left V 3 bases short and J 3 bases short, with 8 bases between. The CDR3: CASSFAEEETQYF. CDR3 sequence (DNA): TGTGCCAGCAGCTTTGCGGAGGAAGAGACCCAGTACTTC.

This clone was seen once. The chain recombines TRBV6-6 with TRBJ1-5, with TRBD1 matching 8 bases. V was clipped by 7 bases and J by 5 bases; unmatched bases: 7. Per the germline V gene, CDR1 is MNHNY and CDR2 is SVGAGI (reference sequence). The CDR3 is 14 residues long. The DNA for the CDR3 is TGTGCCAGCACCCAGGGACAGGATCATCAGCCCCAGCATTTT. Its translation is CASTQGQDHQPQHF.